This T cell receptor beta chain was sequenced for a study of blood T cell repertoires in COVID-19. The wider study: The United States, Italy and Spain provided the acute and convalescent COVID-19 samples. T cells, B-cell-depleted T cells, or PBMCs provided the cDNA or gDNA that served as material.

CDR1 is PRHDT, CDR2 FYEKMQ, per germline (reference sequence). This CDR3 has 12 amino acids. Deletions cut 5 bases from V and 4 bases from J, with 6 bases between. Per the original methods: It was from reference gene primer amplification that nucleated cell counts were estimated. Some clones are missing from TCRdb's copy, which holds only in-frame ones; the method was immunoSEQ multiplex PCR. V and J calls and clone size are given by that table; D and trimming were obtained from the DNA. Of 390,000 or so clones listed, about 90% are singletons. The sequenced sample was peripheral blood. The V and J genes are TRBV13 and TRBJ2-1; D call uncertain. The origin of this receptor is a man younger than 30 with active or convalescent COVID-19. As DNA, the CDR3 is TGTGCCAGCAGCCCCCAGTACAATGAGCAGTTCTTC. Its translation is CASSPQYNEQFF.